Presented here are 21 T cell receptor beta chains from one specimen sequenced in a study of CD8+ T cells in alopecia areata. RNA was extracted and reverse transcribed into cDNA as the sequencing template. Measured with immunoSEQ multiplex PCR; TCRdb has only the in-frame clones, and not every one. Among under 250,000 clones listed, roughly 56% were seen once. The sample was CD8+ T cells sorted from blood. The receptors stem from a human donor in good health.

The chain uses TRBV4-1 and TRBJ2-3; a possible D gene is TRBD1 (5 bases). The CDR3 runs 15 residues. CDR1 MGHRA and CDR2 YSYEKL come from the germline V gene. Trimming stripped 8 bases from V and 2 bases from J, with 17 bases between. The CDR3 DNA reads TGCGCCAGCGGACAAAGTCCGGCGGTCACAGATACGCAGTATTTT. As protein: CASGQSPAVTDTQYF.

The chain has TRBV13 and TRBJ1-1; D ambiguous. Germline V gene sequence: CDR1 PRHDT, CDR2 FYEKMQ (reference sequence). Trimming shortened V by 10 bases and J by 2 bases, and 17 bases separated the two germline ends. The CDR3 has 14 amino acids. The CDR3, as DNA: TGTGCCACTGCTAGGACTGAACAAAACACTGAAGCTTTCTTT. Translated: CATARTEQNTEAFF.

This chain uses TRBV30 with TRBJ2-7; D is tentatively TRBD1 or TRBD2 (6 bases each). The CDR3 extends over 14 amino acids. CDR1 is GTSNPN and CDR2 is SVGIG in the germline V gene (reference sequence). Trimming removed 1 base at V and 2 bases at J, with 12 bases between. The CDR3 DNA reads TGTGCCTGGAGTGGCGGGACAAGAGCCTACGAGCAGTACTTC. Its translation: CAWSGGTRAYEQYF.

The rearrangement links TRBV4-1 to TRBJ2-5; D gene unclear. The V and J ends lost 2 bases and 0 bases respectively, with 10 bases between them. Germline values: CDR1 MGHRA, CDR2 YSYEKL. This CDR3 comprises 15 residues. The CDR3 DNA sequence: TGCGCCAGCAGCCAAACTTCAGCGAACCAAGAGACCCAGTACTTC. This encodes CASSQTSANQETQYF.

This clone has only a few counts. The chain couples TRBV7-9 to TRBJ2-1, with TRBD2 as a possible D gene (5 bases). The V gene lost 0 bases and the J gene lost 1 base, with 10 bases spanning the gap. This CDR3 has 16 amino acids. From germline, CDR1 is SEHNR and CDR2 FQNEAQ (reference sequence). The CDR3 DNA follows: TGTGCCAGCAGCTTAGCGACCGGGGTGTCCTACAATGAGCAGTTCTTC. Its protein product is CASSLATGVSYNEQFF.

Only a few counts were recorded for this clone. V and J are TRBV29-1 and TRBJ2-4; TRBD1 agrees at 9 bases. This CDR3 has 16 amino acids. The V segment lost 7 bases and the J segment 0 bases; nucleotides outside the gene matches: 10. Looked up from germline, CDR1 is SQVTM and CDR2 is ANQGSEA. CDR3 protein: CSAGGGQGEAKNIQYF. The CDR3 nucleotides are TGCAGCGCAGGCGGGGGACAGGGCGAAGCCAAAAACATTCAGTACTTC.

This clone has more than one count but fewer than ten. The genes are TRBV7-9 and TRBJ2-1; TRBD2 matches 10 bases. Trimming removed 7 bases from V and 3 bases from J; junction bases left unmatched: 0. CDR1 SEHNR and CDR2 FQNEAQ come from the germline V gene (reference sequence). The CDR3 totals 13 residues. The DNA of the CDR3 is TGTGCCAGCATAGCGGGGGGCTACAATGAGCAGTTCTTC. Residues: CASIAGGYNEQFF.

CDR3 DNA sequence: TGTGCCAGCAGTGAAGGTGGACTTAACTATGGCTACACCTTC. It codes for CASSEGGLNYGYTF. V gene TRBV2 combines with J gene TRBJ1-2; D remains unclear. There are 14 residues in the CDR3. The V end was cut by 1 base, the J end by 1 base, with 7 bases between. Germline assignment: CDR1 SNHLY and CDR2 FYNNEI.

In this sample, this clone turned up a few times. This chain connects TRBV27 to TRBJ2-7; possibly TRBD2 for D (5 bases). The CDR3 consists of 12 residues. Germline V gene sequence: CDR1 MNHEY, CDR2 SMNVEV (reference sequence). V was pared by 6 bases and J by 3 bases, with 9 bases between. In DNA form, the CDR3 reads TGTGCCAGCAGATCGGACTTCTACGAGCAGTACTTC. It translates to CASRSDFYEQYF.

This clone showed up just a few times. The chain carries TRBV7-2 and TRBJ2-3; D ambiguous. V gave up 1 base and J gave up 6 bases, with 14 bases separating them. The CDR3 extends over 15 amino acids. Germline CDR1 reads SGHTA; CDR2 reads FQGNSA. Written as DNA, the CDR3 is TGTGCCAGCAGCTTAGTTAACAGAGGAAGGGATACGCAGTATTTT. Residues: CASSLVNRGRDTQYF.

This clone was seen a single time. This chain links TRBV27 with TRBJ1-2, with D perhaps matching TRBD1 (5 bases). Trimming removed 3 bases from V and 6 bases from J, with 11 bases in between. The CDR3 has 13 amino acids. CDR1 is MNHEY, CDR2 SMNVEV, per germline (reference sequence). CDR3 bases: TGTGCCAGCAGTTTGGGGCAGGGTGATGGCTACACCTTC. Residues: CASSLGQGDGYTF.

The chain has TRBV5-4 and TRBJ2-3; the match to TRBD2 covers 9 bases. V lost 5 bases to trimming and J lost 2 bases; unmatched junction nucleotides: 9. CDR1 and CDR2 from the germline V gene are SGHNT and YYREEE (reference sequence). The CDR3 runs to 16 residues. This CDR3 is CASRPGSGGLTDTQYF. The CDR3 DNA follows: TGTGCCAGCAGACCGGGTAGCGGGGGCCTCACAGATACGCAGTATTTT.

This clone turned up a few times. J is TRBJ1-4 and V is TRBV6-1; D remains ambiguous. V lost 8 bases and J 7 bases, leaving 8 bases between the germline ends. The germline V gene encodes CDR1 MNHNS and CDR2 SASEGT. The CDR3 consists of 11 residues. In DNA, the CDR3 is TGTGCCAGCGCGGTGGGTGAAAAACTGTTTTTT. The encoded protein is CASAVGEKLFF.

This clone was seen a single time. The chain carries TRBV5-1 and TRBJ1-1; D unclear. The V and J ends lost 9 bases and 2 bases respectively, with 14 bases between them. The CDR3 loop spans 13 amino acids. Germline lookup yields CDR1 SGHRS and CDR2 YFSETQ. This CDR3 is CATPRIFNTEAFF. CDR3 nucleotides: TGCGCCACCCCAAGGATCTTTAACACTGAAGCTTTCTTT.

This sequence joins TRBV5-1 and TRBJ2-7; no firm D call. The V and J ends lost 0 bases and 6 bases respectively, with 10 bases between them. The CDR3 totals 13 residues. CDR1 SGHRS and CDR2 YFSETQ come from the germline V gene. Here the CDR3 reads CASSLALGPEQYF. The CDR3 region has the DNA TGCGCCAGCAGCTTGGCTTTAGGGCCCGAGCAGTACTTC.

This chain joins TRBV7-9 and TRBJ1-2, with D hard to call. The CDR3 spans 14 residues. From germline, CDR1 is SEHNR and CDR2 FQNEAQ (reference sequence). V was cut by 5 bases and J by 7 bases, with 17 bases left in between. CDR3 in amino acids: CASSESVPRGGYTF. As DNA, the CDR3 is TGTGCCAGCAGCGAGTCTGTCCCTCGGGGTGGCTACACCTTC.

The chain is built from TRBV4-1 and TRBJ2-7; 11 nucleotides line up with TRBD2. Trimming at V came to 3 bases and at J to 2 bases, leaving 6 bases not matched to a gene. Per germline, CDR1 MGHRA and CDR2 YSYEKL. CDR3 length: 16 residues. CDR3 in DNA: TGCGCCAGCAGCCAGCAGACTAGCGGGGTAGCCTACGAGCAGTACTTC. Protein sequence: CASSQQTSGVAYEQYF.

The chain employs TRBV28 and TRBJ1-1; no firm D call. CDR1 and CDR2 from the germline V gene are MDHEN and SYDVKM. Trimming shortened V by 3 bases and J by 1 base, and 6 bases separated the two germline ends. This CDR3 is 13 amino acids long. CDR3 in amino acids: CASSFSPNTEAFF. The DNA for the CDR3 is TGTGCCAGCAGTTTCTCCCCGAACACTGAAGCTTTCTTT.

The rearrangement joins TRBV6-1 to TRBJ1-1; no reliable D call. Trimming cost V 4 bases and J 10 bases, with 16 bases left between them. CDR1 and CDR2 (germline): MNHNS, SASEGT. The length of the CDR3 is 13 residues. CDR3 sequence: CASSVPDPEGAFF. In DNA, the CDR3 is TGTGCCAGCAGTGTACCGGACCCGGAGGGAGCTTTCTTT.

V usage is TRBV9 and J usage is TRBJ1-1; TRBD1 is a possible D gene (6 bases). V lost 3 bases, J lost 5 bases, and 11 bases lay in between. Germline assignment: CDR1 SGDLS and CDR2 YYNGEE. The CDR3 is made up of 13 amino acids. The CDR3 DNA reads TGTGCCAGCAGCGAGGGGGGCGGAACTGAAGCTTTCTTT. Protein: CASSEGGGTEAFF. The whole variable domain, filled in from reference TRBV9 and TRBJ1-1, reads DSGVTQTPKHLITATGQRVTLRCSPRSGDLSVYWYQQSLDQGLQFLIQYYNGEERAKGNILERFSAQQFPDLHSELNLSSLELGDSALYFCASSEGGGTEAFFGQGTRLTVV.

A word on this clone: Germline is not matched at one junction end, which may reflect a read error. V and J are TRBV2 and TRBJ1-6, with a possible D match to TRBD1 (6 bases). Germline values: CDR1 SNHLY, CDR2 FYNNEI. The CDR3 is 14 amino acids. In DNA, the CDR3 is TGTGCCAGCAGAGAGGGGGACGGTAATACACCCCTCCACTTT. It codes for CASREGDGNTPLHF.